A selection of T cell receptor beta chains follows, all from one sample in a study of cytomegalovirus exposure and HLA in healthy donors. Profiled with immunoSEQ multiplex PCR; TCRdb holds only in-frame clones, not every one. The repertoire holds about 160,000 clones, with roughly nine tenths as singletons. The material sequenced was PBMCs. These receptors were obtained from a woman aged 18-30 years in good health and CMV-seropositive. Both conserved end residues are part of each CDR3. A D gene is named only where the DNA matches it firmly. A clone size is listed for some rows: how often the clone was seen (once, few, many), or a class if it is expanded.

-,TRBV7-2,TRBJ1-5,TRBD1,CASSTGQKNQPQHF,TGTGCCAGCAGCACGGGACAGAAAAATCAGCCCCAGCATTTT
-,TRBV27,TRBJ2-5,-,CASSSLSVLQTQYF,TGTGCCAGCAGTTCCCTCTCGGTTCTTCAGACCCAGTACTTC
-,TRBV9,TRBJ1-3,-,CASSAGSPGNTIYF,TGTGCCAGCAGCGCCGGGAGCCCAGGAAACACCATATATTTT
medium-sized,TRBV6-1,TRBJ2-3,-,CASIAGDGADTQYF,TGTGCCAGCATCGCAGGGGATGGGGCAGATACGCAGTATTTT
few,TRBV9,TRBJ2-7,-,CASSVGRGSSYEQYF,TGTGCCAGCAGCGTAGGGAGGGGTAGCTCCTACGAGCAGTACTTC
-,TRBV7-8,TRBJ2-3,TRBD2,CASSPRLAGRGSDTQYF,TGTGCCAGCAGCCCGCGACTAGCGGGAAGGGGGTCGGATACGCAGTATTTT
-,TRBV4-2,TRBJ1-4,TRBD1,CASSPGTGDEKLFF,TGTGCCAGCAGCCCAGGGACAGGGGATGAGAAACTGTTTTTT
once,TRBV4-1,TRBJ2-7,TRBD2,CASSPGSGRSYEQYF,TGCGCCAGCAGCCCCGGGAGCGGGAGATCTTACGAGCAGTACTTC
-,TRBV30,TRBJ1-4,-,CAWGDYEKLFF,TGTGCCTGGGGGGACTATGAAAAACTGTTTTTT
few,TRBV19,TRBJ2-2,-,CASSIYQGMVFTGELFF,TGTGCCAGTAGTATTTATCAGGGGATGGTATTTACCGGGGAGCTGTTTTTT
-,TRBV19,TRBJ2-1,TRBD2,CASSIGGRGKYNEQFF,TGTGCCAGTAGTATCGGCGGGAGGGGGAAGTACAATGAGCAGTTCTTC
-,TRBV18,TRBJ1-2,TRBD1,CASSLGQANYGYTF,TGTGCCAGCTCACTGGGACAGGCTAACTATGGCTACACCTTC
-,TRBV6-5,TRBJ2-5,-,CASSYPRRGGETQYF,TGTGCCAGCAGTTACCCCCGCAGGGGAGGGGAGACCCAGTACTTC
-,TRBV18,TRBJ2-6,-,CASSGFRVGISGANVLTF,TGTGCCAGCTCAGGGTTCAGGGTCGGAATCTCTGGGGCCAACGTCCTGACTTTC
-,TRBV6-6,TRBJ2-1,-,CASSIARSYNEQFF,TGTGCCAGCAGCATAGCGAGATCCTACAATGAGCAGTTCTTC
-,TRBV19,TRBJ1-5,-,CASRTGQIKNQPQHF,TGTGCCAGTAGGACCGGACAGATCAAAAATCAGCCCCAGCATTTT
-,TRBV7-6,TRBJ2-1,TRBD2,CASSLAGASGRSSYNEQFF,TGTGCCAGCAGCTTAGCGGGGGCTAGCGGGAGGAGCTCCTACAATGAGCAGTTCTTC
-,TRBV2,TRBJ1-1,TRBD1,CARGTGAEAFF,TGTGCCAGGGGAACAGGGGCTGAAGCTTTCTTT
once,TRBV7-9,TRBJ1-2,-,CAAGAGNYGYTF,TGTGCCGCCGGGGCGGGGAACTATGGCTACACCTTC
-,TRBV7-8,TRBJ2-7,-,CASSSIMRLAGDEQYF,TGTGCCAGCAGCTCGATAATGAGGCTAGCCGGCGACGAGCAGTACTTC
-,TRBV13,TRBJ2-1,TRBD2,CASSFWSSGSNEQFF,TGTGCCAGCAGCTTCTGGTCTAGCGGGAGTAATGAGCAGTTCTTC
-,TRBV15,TRBJ2-5,TRBD2,CATSRGASGRLETQYF,TGTGCCACCAGCAGAGGCGCAAGCGGGAGGTTGGAGACCCAGTACTTC
-,TRBV30,TRBJ2-5,-,CAWGQNQETQYF,TGTGCCTGGGGACAGAACCAAGAGACCCAGTACTTC
-,TRBV4-1,TRBJ2-1,-,CASSQVGGPAYNEQFF,TGCGCCAGCAGCCAAGTGGGCGGGCCCGCCTACAATGAGCAGTTCTTC
-,TRBV4-1,TRBJ2-7,-,CASSQREASSYEQYF,TGCGCCAGCAGCCAAAGAGAAGCAAGCTCCTACGAGCAGTACTTC
-,TRBV21-1,TRBJ2-7,-,CACSRHNLLGLSYEQYF,TGTGCCTGCTCCAGGCACAACTTACTAGGGCTATCCTACGAGCAGTACTTC
-,TRBV5-6,TRBJ1-4,-,CASSLIGANEKLFF,TGTGCCAGCAGCTTGATAGGGGCGAATGAAAAACTGTTTTTT
-,TRBV6-7,TRBJ2-5,TRBD2,CASSYDSGREKTQYF,TGTGCCAGCAGTTACGATAGCGGGAGGGAAAAGACCCAGTACTTC